What follows describes a single T cell receptor beta chain. This clonotype was counted at least ten times. No cognate antigen has been identified for it. The sample holds no much larger clone one base away, and base qualities are not on file. This record comes from a study of Graves' ophthalmopathy and Graves' hyperthyroidism (dated by TCRdb to 2017 to 2018). For context, the study as a whole: Peripheral blood was collected at initial diagnosis, prior to any treatment. To tell Graves' ophthalmopathy apart from Graves' hyperthyroidism, and to predict which patients would progress to ophthalmopathy, the study relied on TCR beta repertoire signatures. In total, 135 blood samples were TCR-sequenced: some 40 ophthalmopathy, over 70 hyperthyroidism and about 17 hyperthyroidism-to-ophthalmopathy patients. A discovery set of 90 to 100 patients (43 ophthalmopathy, approximately 58 stable hyperthyroidism) was enrolled to explore V-J signatures distinguishing ophthalmopathy from hyperthyroidism. An independent validation cohort was composed of fewer than 20 hyperthyroidism patients and around 16 patients who later progressed from hyperthyroidism to ophthalmopathy. In more than five hyperthyroidism patients, the T-cell repertoires found in thyroid tissue were compared with those found in blood. Once sampling was done, hyperthyroidism patients were given methimazole at a starting dose of 30 mg daily, while ophthalmopathy patients were given high-dose intravenous methylprednisolone. The 100 discovery patients were randomly divided into training and test sets at a 7:3 ratio. Overall study results and their limits: The 13-signature model separated ophthalmopathy from stable hyperthyroidism with approximately 90% sensitivity and 81.08% specificity in cross-validation, and 80%/75% in the test set. In validation, the model predicted ophthalmopathy progression with about 70% sensitivity and roughly 72% specificity; fewer than 15 predicted patients were CT-confirmed with GO in a median of about 6.1 months. No statistical method was used to predetermine the sample size, and group allocation was not hidden from the investigators. Most expanded thyroid clonotypes with frequency above 0.001 were also detected in blood, suggesting blood repertoires may reflect the thyroid immune response.

The ophthalmopathy patients had moderately to severely active disease, with a Clinical Activity Score of 3 or higher, a NOSPECS grade of 4 or higher, and a disease duration of less than 3 months. Patients with other autoimmune diseases, uncontrolled infections, pregnancy or lactation were excluded from the study. Diagnosis was based on clinical symptoms, serum thyroxine, TRAb, thyroid ultrasound and orbital computed tomography. Ficoll-Paque density gradient centrifugation was used to isolate PBMCs from 8 to 10 ml of fresh peripheral blood. Trizol reagent was used to extract the total RNA, and its quality was then checked on an Agilent 2100 Bioanalyzer. The V and J ends are trimmed by 8 bases and 1 base, leaving 11 bases between them. The germline V gene (reference sequence) specifies MNHEY as CDR1 and SMNVEV as CDR2. CDR3 length: 13 amino acids, cysteine to phenylalanine. Left in the record is the CDR3 DNA by itself, 39 bases read in frame from the first base.

For repertoire sequencing, the TCR beta CDR3 regions were amplified from RNA transcripts. The first round was an RT-PCR using HTBI primers with the Qiagen OneStep RT-PCR kit, and this first round was followed by a second-round multiplex PCR, then size selection and purification. Libraries were sequenced on an Illumina HiSeq2000 using paired-end 100 bp reads. As for the authors' bioinformatics: SOAPnuke was used to process the reads, removing any read that contained adapters or uncalled bases, had a mean Phred below 15, or lacked an exact match to the constant primer or identifier. COPE v1.2.5 was used to merge high-quality paired reads. Each unique nucleotide sequence was defined as a clonotype, and clonotypes were aligned to IMGT TRB V, D and J references with MiTCR v1.1. The analysis was limited to V-J combinations with a frequency above 0.0001, which together covered 98% to 99.2% of repertoires. A TCR clonal expansion and chaos score per V-J combination was defined as the ratio of F50 clonal expansion to chaos observed in the TCRdist matrix. Welch's t-statistics and random forest were used to narrow the features down to around twelve V-J combinations, which were then fed into a naive Bayes classifier. Thyroid-blood repertoire similarity was quantified with the Morisita-Horn index. TCRdb reprocessed the public reads (quality trimming at Q25 with fastp, clone calling with MiXCR) and kept in-frame beta chains. Duplicate CDR3 protein sequences are folded into a single record with the most common DNA and genes. For this entry, the V and J calls and clone size follow TCRdb and not the study's own pipeline. Recorded for this sample are about half a million distinct CDR3 sequences; over 13% of them occurred a single time. The ten top clones hold 9.5% to 10% of the sample.

This clonotype originated in a woman in her twenties or thirties with Graves' ophthalmopathy. Donor details come from another sample of the same person, matched by shared clones. Here the chain combines TRBV27 and TRBJ1-1, with no reliable assignment of the D segment. Sequencing input: blood. The CDR3 protein is CASSIGENTEAFF. The DNA sequence is TGTGCCAGCTCGATCGGGGAGAACACTGAAGCTTTCTTT.